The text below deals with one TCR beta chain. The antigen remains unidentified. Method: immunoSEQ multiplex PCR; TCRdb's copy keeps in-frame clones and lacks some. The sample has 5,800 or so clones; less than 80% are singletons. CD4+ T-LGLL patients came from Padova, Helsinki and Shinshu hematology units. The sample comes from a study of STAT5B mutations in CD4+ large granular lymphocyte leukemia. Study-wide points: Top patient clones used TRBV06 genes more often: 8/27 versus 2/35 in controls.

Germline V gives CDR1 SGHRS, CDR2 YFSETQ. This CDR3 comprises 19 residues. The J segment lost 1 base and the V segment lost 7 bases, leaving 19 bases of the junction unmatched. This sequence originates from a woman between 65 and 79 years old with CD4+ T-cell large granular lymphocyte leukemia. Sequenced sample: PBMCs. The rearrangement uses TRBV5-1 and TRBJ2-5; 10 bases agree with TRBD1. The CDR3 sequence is CASVLGRTGGLNSQETQYF. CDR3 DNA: TGCGCCAGCGTTCTGGGTCGGACAGGGGGACTAAATTCCCAAGAGACCCAGTACTTC. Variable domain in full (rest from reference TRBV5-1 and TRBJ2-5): KAGVTQTPRYLIKTRGQQVTLSCSPISGHRSVSWYQQTPGQGLQFLFEYFSETQRNKGNFPGRFSGRQFSNSRSEMNVSTLELGDSALYLCASVLGRTGGLNSQETQYFGPGTRLLVL.